This T cell receptor beta chain was sequenced in a study of blood T cell repertoires in COVID-19. Study-level background: Resolution of symptoms, clearance, or two negative PCRs was present in recovered Cohort 3 donors. From the United States, Italy and Spain came samples of acute and convalescent COVID-19. Sources were T cells, B-cell-depleted T cells, or PBMCs; the material itself was cDNA or gDNA.

Authors' methods: Amplification from reference gene primers served as the basis for estimated nucleated cell counts. Profiled with immunoSEQ multiplex PCR; TCRdb holds only in-frame clones, not every one. V and J calls plus clone size are reproduced from that table; the DNA served to infer D and trimming. The data show approximately 210,000 clones, with about nine tenths seen just once and around 7% held by the top ten. CDR3 length equals 12 residues. Germline-derived CDR1 and CDR2 are SGHDN and FVKESK. Trimming took off 6 bases at V and 7 bases at J, with 13 bases between the two ends. The genes are TRBV14 and TRBJ2-7; a possible D gene is TRBD1 (5 bases). The source is a man aged 30 to 45 in a cohort exposed to, infected with or recovered from COVID-19 (not recorded which). Sequences were obtained from PBMCs or T cells enriched from blood (not recorded which). The CDR3 reads CASRSRKGEQYF. The CDR3 bases are TGTGCCAGCAGATCAAGAAAGGGGGAGCAGTACTTC. Supplemented by reference TRBV14 and TRBJ2-7, the full variable domain reads EAGVTQFPSHSVIEKGQTVTLRCDPISGHDNLYWYRRVMGKEIKFLLHFVKESKQDESGMPNNRFLAERTGGTYSTLKVQPAELEDSGVYFCASRSRKGEQYFGPGTRLTVT.